A selection of T cell receptor beta chains follows, all from one sample in a study of cytomegalovirus exposure and HLA in healthy donors. Clones were read by immunoSEQ multiplex PCR, and TCRdb kept only the in-frame ones, dropping some. Among roughly 140,000 clones listed, around 79% were seen once. The sequencing sample was made of PBMCs. These receptors all come from a male donor in good health and CMV-seronegative. Both conserved end residues are part of each CDR3. Each record gives: D gene, J gene, V gene, clone size, CDR3 protein, CDR3 DNA. A D gene is named only where the DNA matches it firmly. Clone size is given for some rows only: seen once, a few or many times, or a class if the clone is expanded.

>NA|TRBJ1-1|TRBV21-1|NA
CASRRGGSEAFF
TGTGCCAGCAGGAGAGGGGGTTCTGAAGCTTTCTTT
>TRBD2|TRBJ2-7|TRBV5-1|NA
CASSSRLAAYEQYF
TGCGCCAGCAGCTCGCGACTAGCGGCCTACGAGCAGTACTTC
>NA|TRBJ2-7|TRBV10-3|NA
CAISESGRGTHEQYF
TGTGCCATCAGTGAGTCGGGCAGGGGTACCCACGAGCAGTACTTC
>NA|TRBJ2-7|TRBV7-2|few
CASSLGLSYEQYF
TGTGCCAGCAGCTTAGGTCTATCCTACGAGCAGTACTTC
>NA|TRBJ1-1|TRBV5-6|few
CASSPGGENTEAFF
TGTGCCAGCAGCCCCGGCGGGGAGAACACTGAAGCTTTCTTT
>TRBD2|TRBJ2-1|TRBV7-6|once
CASSLTSRGLAPNEQFF
TGTGCCAGCAGCCTCACCAGCAGGGGACTAGCCCCCAATGAGCAGTTCTTC
>TRBD1|TRBJ2-1|TRBV5-1|NA
CASSPGQDHNEQFF
TGCGCCAGCAGCCCCGGACAGGATCACAATGAGCAGTTCTTC
>NA|TRBJ2-1|TRBV18|NA
CASSPLLASRNEQFF
TGTGCCAGCTCACCACTCCTAGCGTCACGGAATGAGCAGTTCTTC
>TRBD1|TRBJ2-2|TRBV27|NA
CASSWGQHTGELFF
TGTGCCAGCAGTTGGGGACAGCACACCGGGGAGCTGTTTTTT
>NA|TRBJ1-6|TRBV9|once
CASSVLLYNSPLHF
TGTGCCAGCAGCGTACTCCTCTATAATTCACCCCTCCACTTT
>NA|TRBJ2-3|TRBV30|few
CAWSPMDSLDTQYF
TGTGCCTGGAGTCCGATGGACTCGTTGGATACGCAGTATTTT
>NA|TRBJ2-7|TRBV7-9|NA
CAVGGSSYEQYF
TGTGCTGTCGGCGGCAGCTCCTACGAGCAGTACTTC
>TRBD1|TRBJ1-2|TRBV28|NA
CASSLRQGAGGYTF
TGTGCCAGCAGTTTGAGACAGGGGGCGGGGGGCTACACCTTC
>NA|TRBJ1-1|TRBV2|NA
CASSYRLGTEAFF
TGTGCCAGCAGTTACAGGCTAGGGACTGAAGCTTTCTTT
>NA|TRBJ2-7|TRBV20-1|NA
CSATGGGEQYF
TGCAGCGCCACGGGGGGCGGGGAGCAGTACTTC
>NA|TRBJ2-1|TRBV30|few
CAWSVPTTSRSYNEQFF
TGTGCCTGGAGTGTACCGACTACCTCTCGGTCCTACAATGAGCAGTTCTTC
>TRBD2|TRBJ2-7|TRBV7-9|once
CASSLGTSRYEQYF
TGTGCCAGCAGCCTAGGGACTAGCCGATACGAGCAGTACTTC
>NA|TRBJ1-6|TRBV6-5|NA
CASSLALAGSSPLHF
TGTGCCAGCAGTCTAGCGCTGGCAGGGAGTTCACCCCTCCACTTT
>NA|TRBJ2-3|TRBV6-1|NA
CASSEPRTASSTDTQYF
TGTGCCAGCAGTGAGCCCCGGACAGCGAGCAGCACAGATACGCAGTATTTT
>TRBD2|TRBJ2-2|TRBV11-3|NA
CASGFSGTSGYTGELFF
TGTGCCAGCGGCTTCTCCGGGACTAGCGGTTACACCGGGGAGCTGTTTTTT
>TRBD2|TRBJ2-7|TRBV4-3|NA
CASSRGLAGVYEQYF
TGCGCCAGCAGCCGAGGACTAGCGGGAGTCTACGAGCAGTACTTC
>TRBD1|TRBJ2-7|TRBV2|NA
CASRQGASSYEQYF
TGTGCCAGCAGACAGGGGGCGAGCTCCTACGAGCAGTACTTC
>NA|TRBJ2-7|TRBV30|NA
CAWSPGPGPYEQYF
TGTGCCTGGAGCCCTGGCCCAGGTCCCTACGAGCAGTACTTC
>NA|TRBJ2-1|TRBV7-6|NA
CASSLGQGRYEQFF
TGTGCCAGCAGCTTAGGGCAGGGTAGATATGAGCAGTTCTTC
>TRBD1|TRBJ2-7|TRBV27|NA
CASSIGTGGYEQYF
TGTGCCAGCAGTATCGGGACAGGGGGTTACGAGCAGTACTTC
>NA|TRBJ1-2|TRBV7-9|few
CASSLAQDYGYTF
TGTGCCAGCAGCTTGGCGCAGGACTATGGCTACACCTTC
>NA|TRBJ2-2|TRBV9|NA
CASSVGGNTGELFF
TGTGCCAGCAGCGTGGGGGGGAACACCGGGGAGCTGTTTTTT
>NA|TRBJ1-2|TRBV7-8|NA
CASSLGAGTDGYTF
TGTGCCAGCAGCTTAGGGGCGGGTACGGATGGCTACACCTTC
>NA|TRBJ1-5|TRBV2|NA
CASSGGGEGQPQHF
TGTGCCAGCAGTGGGGGCGGGGAGGGTCAGCCCCAGCATTTT
>NA|TRBJ2-1|TRBV4-1|NA
CASSQERLAGEQFF
TGCGCCAGCAGCCAAGAACGGCTAGCAGGCGAGCAGTTCTTC
>NA|TRBJ1-1|TRBV10-2|NA
CASSPSGGRNTEAFF
TGCGCCAGCAGCCCGTCGGGGGGCCGGAACACTGAAGCTTTCTTT
>TRBD1|TRBJ1-4|TRBV5-6|NA
CASSSGGGEKLFF
TGTGCCAGCAGCTCAGGGGGCGGAGAAAAACTGTTTTTT
>TRBD1|TRBJ1-1|TRBV19|once
CASGGQGYTEAFF
TGTGCCAGCGGGGGACAGGGTTATACTGAAGCTTTCTTT
>TRBD1|TRBJ1-5|TRBV18|NA
CASSITGGISNQPQHF
TGTGCCAGCTCAATTACAGGGGGCATAAGCAATCAGCCCCAGCATTTT
>NA|TRBJ1-1|TRBV5-5|few
CASRRGHWNTEAFF
TGTGCCAGCAGACGGGGACACTGGAACACTGAAGCTTTCTTT
>NA|TRBJ2-2|TRBV9|NA
CASGGQYTGELFF
TGTGCCAGCGGCGGACAGTACACCGGGGAGCTGTTTTTT
>TRBD1|TRBJ2-7|TRBV30|once
CAWSPGQDYEQYF
TGTGCCTGGAGCCCCGGACAGGACTACGAGCAGTACTTC
>NA|TRBJ1-3|TRBV19|NA
CASIPGLAEGNTIYF
TGTGCCAGTATCCCAGGCCTGGCAGAGGGTAACACCATATATTTT
>NA|TRBJ2-3|TRBV4-3|NA
CASSRSGGPTDTQYF
TGCGCCAGCAGCCGTTCAGGGGGGCCCACAGATACGCAGTATTTT
>TRBD1|TRBJ1-5|TRBV6-5|NA
CASSYPRQGSNQPQHF
TGTGCCAGCAGTTACCCCAGACAGGGCAGCAATCAGCCCCAGCATTTT
>TRBD1|TRBJ1-2|TRBV13|NA
CASSEGTGLYGYTF
TGTGCCAGCAGCGAAGGGACAGGGCTCTATGGCTACACCTTC
>NA|TRBJ1-1|TRBV29-1|NA
CSVERGGGTEAFF
TGCAGCGTTGAGCGGGGAGGGGGCACTGAAGCTTTCTTT
>NA|TRBJ2-7|TRBV11-2|NA
CASSLRGGAYEQYF
TGTGCCAGCAGCTTAAGAGGCGGTGCCTACGAGCAGTACTTC
>TRBD1|TRBJ1-1|TRBV5-5|few
CASSFTPGQYEAFF
TGTGCCAGCAGCTTTACTCCGGGACAGTATGAAGCTTTCTTT
>NA|TRBJ2-7|TRBV27|NA
CASSPRRGSYEQYF
TGTGCCAGCAGTCCCAGGAGGGGCTCCTACGAGCAGTACTTC
>NA|TRBJ2-1|TRBV5-1|NA
CASSEIFYNEQFF
TGCGCCAGCAGTGAGATCTTCTACAATGAGCAGTTCTTC
>TRBD1|TRBJ1-5|TRBV7-9|NA
CAVQGARGNQPQHF
TGTGCTGTACAGGGGGCGCGTGGCAATCAGCCCCAGCATTTT
>NA|TRBJ2-5|TRBV2|NA
CASSESGQETQYF
TGTGCCAGCAGTGAATCGGGCCAAGAGACCCAGTACTTC
>TRBD2|TRBJ2-3|TRBV30|once
CAWSVLRTSGGSDTQYF
TGTGCCTGGAGTGTCCTCCGGACTAGCGGGGGTTCAGATACGCAGTATTTT
>TRBD1|TRBJ1-4|TRBV30|NA
CAWSAGQVGEKLFF
TGTGCCTGGAGTGCGGGACAGGTGGGGGAAAAACTGTTTTTT
>TRBD1|TRBJ1-1|TRBV5-6|once
CASSSTGGAYKDTEAFF
TGTGCCAGCAGCTCAACAGGGGGCGCATACAAGGACACTGAAGCTTTCTTT
>TRBD2|TRBJ2-1|TRBV30|NA
CAWMNWGSGRRSEQFF
TGTGCCTGGATGAACTGGGGTAGCGGGAGACGTAGTGAGCAGTTCTTC
>NA|TRBJ2-7|TRBV7-6|NA
CASSLGQARYEQYF
TGTGCCAGCAGCTTAGGGCAGGCTCGCTACGAGCAGTACTTC
>TRBD2|TRBJ2-1|TRBV11-1|NA
CASAFALADYNEQFF
TGTGCCAGCGCCTTCGCACTAGCGGATTACAATGAGCAGTTCTTC